This T cell receptor beta chain was retrieved from a study of blood T cells in healthy people across ages. Primed by a sample-barcoded 5' primer and a J-beta primer mix, a second PCR proceeded for about 6 to 12 cycles. TCRdb ran MiXCR on the 5' RACE reads and lists one entry per CDR3 protein. The sample shows about 680,000 distinct CDR3 sequences, around 45% of them seen only once. After removal of 5 bases from V and 9 bases from J, the junction contained 3 bases not matched to a gene. Per the germline V gene, CDR1 is KGHDR and CDR2 is SFDVKD. CDR3 length: 13 amino acids. This receptor was identified in a woman in her sixties or seventies in good health. Sequenced sample: blood. This rearrangement joins TRBV24-1 to TRBJ2-1; TRBD2 agrees at 10 bases. The CDR3 nucleotides are TGTGCCACCAGTGTCGGGACTAGCGTTGAGCAGTTCTTC. Protein sequence: CATSVGTSVEQFF.